This T cell receptor beta chain was obtained from a study of blood T cell repertoires in COVID-19. In the study overall: Nucleic acid was either cDNA or gDNA, and it came from T cells, B-cell-depleted T cells, or PBMCs.

This CDR3 region has 13 residues. Germline V gene data show CDR1 as MDHEN and CDR2 as SYDVKM. V was pared by 6 bases and J by 11 bases, with 9 bases of the junction left unmatched. The assay was immunoSEQ multiplex PCR, and TCRdb's table has in-frame clones only and misses some. In the table there are roughly 190,000 clones, roughly four fifths of which are singletons. The rearrangement joins TRBV28 to TRBJ1-1, with TRBD1 identical over 10 bases. Sequencing used peripheral blood. This sequence was found in a woman in her forties with acute or convalescent COVID-19. CDR3 protein: CASRRTGTGEAFF. The CDR3 DNA is TGTGCCAGCAGGAGAACCGGGACAGGGGAGGCTTTCTTT.